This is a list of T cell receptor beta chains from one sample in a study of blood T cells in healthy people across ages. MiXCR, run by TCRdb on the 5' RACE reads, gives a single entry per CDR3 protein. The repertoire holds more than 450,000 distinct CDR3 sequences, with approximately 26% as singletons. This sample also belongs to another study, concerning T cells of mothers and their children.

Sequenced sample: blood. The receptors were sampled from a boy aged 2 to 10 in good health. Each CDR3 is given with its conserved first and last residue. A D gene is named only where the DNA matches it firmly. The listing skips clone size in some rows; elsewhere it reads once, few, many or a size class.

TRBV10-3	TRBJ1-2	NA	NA	CAITPARDYGYTF	TGTGCCATCACTCCTGCCAGGGACTATGGCTACACCTTC
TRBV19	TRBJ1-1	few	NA	CASSILRENTEAFF	TGTGCCAGTAGTATACTTCGGGAGAACACTGAAGCTTTCTTT
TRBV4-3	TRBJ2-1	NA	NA	CASSQGGATSGNEQFF	TGCGCCAGCAGCCAAGGGGGGGCCACGTCCGGAAATGAGCAGTTCTTC
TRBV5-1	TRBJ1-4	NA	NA	CASSLVEGGEKLFF	TGCGCCAGCAGCTTGGTGGAGGGAGGGGAAAAACTGTTTTTT
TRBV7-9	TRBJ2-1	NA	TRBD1	CATGTAYNEQFF	TGTGCCACCGGGACAGCTTACAATGAGCAGTTCTTC
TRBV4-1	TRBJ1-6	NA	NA	CASSQVVAFPPEPLHF	TGCGCCAGCAGCCAAGTGGTAGCGTTTCCCCCCGAACCCCTCCACTTT
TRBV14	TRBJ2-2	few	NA	CASSQVTNRKLFF	TGTGCCAGCAGCCAAGTTACAAACAGAAAGCTGTTTTTT
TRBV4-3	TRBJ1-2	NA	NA	CASSQDTPTYYGYTF	TGCGCCAGCAGCCAAGATACCCCTACCTACTATGGCTACACCTTC
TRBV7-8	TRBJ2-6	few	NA	CASSSPSTANVLTF	TGTGCCAGCAGCTCCCCCTCTACGGCCAACGTCCTGACTTTC
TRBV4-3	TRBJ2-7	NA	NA	CASSRERAAYEQYF	TGCGCCAGCAGCCGAGAGCGGGCCGCCTACGAGCAGTACTTC